The TCR beta chain described here comes from a study of post-analysis software for immune sequencing data (dated by TCRdb to the mid-2010s). Regarding the research as a whole: Relapsing-remitting, secondary progressive and progressive-relapsing multiple sclerosis were recorded as disease courses, and subtype annotation was lacking for some patients. A subset of samples was prepared in parallel using single-end sample barcoding, then pooled and co-amplified after Illumina adapter ligation. The patient repertoires were compared against about 10 previously published healthy control repertoires obtained from donors aged about 6 to 25 years.

Libraries were constructed by PCR. The sample was run on an Illumina HiSeq 2500. Unique molecular identifiers were incorporated into TCR beta cDNA libraries to reduce PCR and sequencing biases. Every 1 to 10 million input T cells yielded about 500,000 cDNA molecules, meaning each molecule approximated one T cell. The patient libraries were prepared and sequenced with the same protocol used for the earlier healthy control dataset. Within a given batch, samples were prepared together, multiplexed and sequenced on the same HiSeq lane. The original pipeline was this. MIGEC was used to process the raw barcoded reads, and molecular identifier groups with only a single read were discarded before consensus assembly and CDR3 extraction. Clonotype tables were post-analysed with VDJtools, and diversity was normalized by down-sampling all datasets to the smallest sample size. To correct batch-related cross-sample contamination, repertoire overlap clustering matched CDR3 amino acid sequences but not nucleotide sequences. The public sequencing data were trimmed at Q25 with fastp and processed into clonotypes with MiXCR by TCRdb, which kept only in-frame beta chains. Rows are combined by CDR3 protein, so each entry shows the most common genes and DNA. It is TCRdb's table, rather than the study itself, that gives the V and J calls and clone size. In all, the sample holds 450,000 to 650,000 distinct CDR3 sequences, and about 40% of those were seen once. Of the sample, roughly 1.8% is held by the ten largest clones.

The research as a whole found: Multiple sclerosis patients had significantly lower normalized Chao1 diversity than controls, a result that suggests substantial peripheral T-cell clonal expansion. The control group was slightly older than the multiple sclerosis patient group. Patients showed significantly higher frequencies than controls for about five TRBV segments, among them TRBV5-6, TRBV5-1 and TRBV20-1. Strong co-clustering of samples prepared in the same batch was shown by direct clustering with F measure, prompting a batch-effect correction.

To demonstrate the VDJtools post-analysis software, the study profiled TCR beta repertoires from the peripheral blood of 13 young patients with multiple sclerosis. The patients with multiple sclerosis were children and adolescents between about 6 and 15 years of age. Points on this clonotype: This receptor's antigen is unknown. The record has no base qualities; no much larger clone is one base away.

At the junction V is shortened by 1 base and J by 4 bases, with 25 bases in between. CDR1 and CDR2 are drawn from the germline V gene: SGHVS, FQNEAQ. The CDR3 starts with the cysteine, ends with the phenylalanine, and has 19 residues. The DNA shown is the 57-base CDR3, in frame from base 1. The receptor was derived from a girl aged 10-17 years with multiple sclerosis. Sample: blood. This chain joins TRBV7-8 to TRBJ1-1; the best D guess is TRBD1, with 6 bases matching. The CDR3 protein is CASSLEEGWAGVWITEAFF. The DNA reads as follows: TGTGCCAGCAGCTTAGAGGAGGGTTGGGCAGGGGTGTGGATCACTGAAGCTTTCTTT.